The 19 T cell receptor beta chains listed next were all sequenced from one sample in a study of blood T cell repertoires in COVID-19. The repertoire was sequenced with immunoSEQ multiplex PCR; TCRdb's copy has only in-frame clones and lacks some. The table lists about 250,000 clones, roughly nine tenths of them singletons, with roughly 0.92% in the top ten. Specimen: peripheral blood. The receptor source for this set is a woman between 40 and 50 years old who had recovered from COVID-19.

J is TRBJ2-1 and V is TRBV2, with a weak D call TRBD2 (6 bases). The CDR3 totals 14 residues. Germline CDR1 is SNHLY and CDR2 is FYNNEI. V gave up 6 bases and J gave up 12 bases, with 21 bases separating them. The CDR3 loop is CASRELPSARVQFF. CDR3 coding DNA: TGTGCCAGCAGAGAGTTACCTAGCGCAAGGGTGCAGTTCTTC.

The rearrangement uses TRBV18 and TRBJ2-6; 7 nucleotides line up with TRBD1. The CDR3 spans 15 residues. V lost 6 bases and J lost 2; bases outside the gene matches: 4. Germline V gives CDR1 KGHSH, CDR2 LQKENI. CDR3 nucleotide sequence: TGTGCCAGCTCCAGACAGGGTACTGGGGCCAACGTCCTGACTTTC. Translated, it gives CASSRQGTGANVLTF.

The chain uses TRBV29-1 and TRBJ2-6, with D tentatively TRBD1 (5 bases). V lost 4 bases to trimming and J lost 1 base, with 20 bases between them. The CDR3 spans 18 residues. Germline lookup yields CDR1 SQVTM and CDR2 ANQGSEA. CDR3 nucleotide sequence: TGCAGCGTTGTATGGAGTGGTAGGGGTGCTTCTGGGGCCAACGTCCTGACTTTC. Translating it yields CSVVWSGRGASGANVLTF.

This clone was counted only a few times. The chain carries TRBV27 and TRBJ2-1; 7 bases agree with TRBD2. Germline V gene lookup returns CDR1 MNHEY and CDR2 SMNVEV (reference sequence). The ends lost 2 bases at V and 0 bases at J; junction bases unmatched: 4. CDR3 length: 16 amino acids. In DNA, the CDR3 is TGTGCCAGCAGTTTAGCGGGAGCCATCTCCTACAATGAGCAGTTCTTC. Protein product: CASSLAGAISYNEQFF.

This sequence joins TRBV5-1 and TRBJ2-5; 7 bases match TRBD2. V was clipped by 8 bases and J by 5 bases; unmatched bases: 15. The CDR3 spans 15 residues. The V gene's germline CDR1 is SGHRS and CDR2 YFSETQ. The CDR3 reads CASRPNPTSKETQYF. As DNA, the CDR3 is TGCGCCAGTCGACCCAACCCGACTAGCAAGGAGACCCAGTACTTC.

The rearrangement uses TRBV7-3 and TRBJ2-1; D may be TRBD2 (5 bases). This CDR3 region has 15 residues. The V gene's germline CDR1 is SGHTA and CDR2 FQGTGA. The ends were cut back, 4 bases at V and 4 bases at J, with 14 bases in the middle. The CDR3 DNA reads TGTGCCAGCAGCTCAGGAGCGGATTCTTACAATGAGCAGTTCTTC. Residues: CASSSGADSYNEQFF.

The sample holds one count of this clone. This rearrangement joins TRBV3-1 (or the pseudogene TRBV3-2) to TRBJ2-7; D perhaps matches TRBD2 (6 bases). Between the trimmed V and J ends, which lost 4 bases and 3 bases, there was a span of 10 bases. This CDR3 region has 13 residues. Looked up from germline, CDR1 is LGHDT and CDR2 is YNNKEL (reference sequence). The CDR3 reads CASSLRRDYEQYF. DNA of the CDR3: TGTGCCAGCAGCCTCCGGAGGGACTACGAGCAGTACTTC.

The CDR3 DNA reads TGTGCCAGCAGTTACTCGGGGACAGGGCCCGTTGAGCAGTACTTC. Translated: CASSYSGTGPVEQYF. The chain is built from TRBV6-5 and TRBJ2-7; TRBD1 agrees at 9 bases. Germline V gives CDR1 MNHEY, CDR2 SVGAGI. The V segment lost 0 bases and the J segment 7 bases; nucleotides outside the gene matches: 7. This CDR3 comprises 15 residues.

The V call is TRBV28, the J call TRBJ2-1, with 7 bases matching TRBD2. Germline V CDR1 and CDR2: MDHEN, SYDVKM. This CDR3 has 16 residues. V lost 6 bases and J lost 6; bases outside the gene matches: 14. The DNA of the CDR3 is TGTGCCAGCAGCCCGACAGCGGGACTCTCTTCCAATGAGCAGTTCTTC. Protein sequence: CASSPTAGLSSNEQFF.

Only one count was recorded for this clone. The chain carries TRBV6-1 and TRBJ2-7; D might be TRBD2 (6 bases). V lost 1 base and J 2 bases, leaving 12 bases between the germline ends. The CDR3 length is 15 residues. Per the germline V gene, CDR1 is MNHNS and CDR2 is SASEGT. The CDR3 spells CASSEVGGGTYEQYF. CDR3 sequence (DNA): TGTGCCAGCAGTGAAGTTGGGGGAGGAACCTACGAGCAGTACTTC.

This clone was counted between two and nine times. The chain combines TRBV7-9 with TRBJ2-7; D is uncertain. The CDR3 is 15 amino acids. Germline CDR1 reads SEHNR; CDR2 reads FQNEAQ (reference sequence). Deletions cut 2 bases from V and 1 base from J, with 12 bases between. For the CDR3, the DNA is TGTGCCAGCAGCTTAACCCCGGAGAGGTCCTACGAGCAGTACTTC. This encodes CASSLTPERSYEQYF.

The CDR3 DNA reads TGCGCCAGCAGTTCCAGCGGGGATGAGCAGTTCTTC. It codes for CASSSSGDEQFF. The genes are TRBV5-1 and TRBJ2-1, with TRBD2 matching over 7 bases. Germline V CDR1 and CDR2: SGHRS, YFSETQ. After removal of 5 bases from V and 8 bases from J, the junction contained 4 bases not matched to a gene. The CDR3 spans 12 residues.

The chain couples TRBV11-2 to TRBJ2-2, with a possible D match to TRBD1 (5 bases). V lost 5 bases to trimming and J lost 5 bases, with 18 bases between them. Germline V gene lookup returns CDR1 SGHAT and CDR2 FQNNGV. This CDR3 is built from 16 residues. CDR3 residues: CASSPTSAGWTGELFF. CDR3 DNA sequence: TGTGCCAGCAGCCCAACGTCGGCAGGGTGGACCGGGGAGCTGTTTTTT.

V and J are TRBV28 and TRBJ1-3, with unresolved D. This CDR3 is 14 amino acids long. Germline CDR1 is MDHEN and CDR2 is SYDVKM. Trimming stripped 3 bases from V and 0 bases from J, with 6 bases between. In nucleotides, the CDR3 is TGTGCCAGCAGTTTGCTAGACTCTGGAAACACCATATATTTT. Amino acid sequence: CASSLLDSGNTIYF. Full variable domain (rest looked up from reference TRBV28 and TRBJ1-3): DVKVTQSSRYLVKRTGEKVFLECVQDMDHENMFWYRQDPGLGLRLIYFSYDVKMKEKGDIPEGYSVSREKKERFSLILESASTNQTSMYLCASSLLDSGNTIYFGEGSWLTVV.

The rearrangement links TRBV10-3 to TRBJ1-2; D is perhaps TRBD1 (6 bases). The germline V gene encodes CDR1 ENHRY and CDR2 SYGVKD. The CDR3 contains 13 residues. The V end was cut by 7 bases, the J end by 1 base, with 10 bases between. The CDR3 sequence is CAITPDSNYGYTF. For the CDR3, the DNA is TGTGCCATCACCCCGGACAGTAACTATGGCTACACCTTC.

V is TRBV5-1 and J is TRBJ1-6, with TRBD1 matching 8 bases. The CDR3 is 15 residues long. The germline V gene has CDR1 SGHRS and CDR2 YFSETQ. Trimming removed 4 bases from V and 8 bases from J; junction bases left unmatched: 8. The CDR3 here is CASSTTGVKDSPLHF. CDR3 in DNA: TGCGCCAGCAGCACGACAGGGGTTAAGGATTCACCCCTCCACTTT.

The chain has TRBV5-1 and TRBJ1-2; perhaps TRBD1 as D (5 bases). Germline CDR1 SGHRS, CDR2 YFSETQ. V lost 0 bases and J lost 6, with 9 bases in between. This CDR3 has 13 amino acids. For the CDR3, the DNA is TGCGCCAGCAGCTTGGACAGGACGGATGGCTACACCTTC. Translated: CASSLDRTDGYTF.

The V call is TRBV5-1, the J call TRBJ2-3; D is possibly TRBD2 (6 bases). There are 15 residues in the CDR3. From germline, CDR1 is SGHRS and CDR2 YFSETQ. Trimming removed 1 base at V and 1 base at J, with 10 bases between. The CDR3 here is CASSLMASGTDTQYF. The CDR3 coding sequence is TGCGCCAGCAGCTTGATGGCTAGCGGCACAGATACGCAGTATTTT. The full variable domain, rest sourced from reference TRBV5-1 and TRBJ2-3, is KAGVTQTPRYLIKTRGQQVTLSCSPISGHRSVSWYQQTPGQGLQFLFEYFSETQRNKGNFPGRFSGRQFSNSRSEMNVSTLELGDSALYLCASSLMASGTDTQYFGPGTRLTVL.

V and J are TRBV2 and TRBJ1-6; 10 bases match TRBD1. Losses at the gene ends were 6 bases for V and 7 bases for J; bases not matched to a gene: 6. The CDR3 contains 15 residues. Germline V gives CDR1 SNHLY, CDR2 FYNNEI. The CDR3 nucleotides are TGTGCCAGCAGGGACAGGGGGTACTTAAATTCACCCCTCCACTTT. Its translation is CASRDRGYLNSPLHF.